Below, 19 T cell receptor beta chains from the same sample are listed, as sequenced in a study of T cell responses to AZD1222 COVID-19 vaccine (dated by TCRdb to the early 2020s). Library prep was done by the immunoSEQ multiplex PCR assay. The clones in this table, taken by TCRdb from immuneACCESS, are in-frame only. Not every clone is retained; where verified, under half of the shortfall comes from an unresolved V gene, and the cause of the rest is unknown. The sample contains approximately 150,000 clones, around 94% of them found a single time. The ten largest clonotypes hold about a tenth of the sample. The label giving this sample's time point can be read as: about 28 days (+/-7) after the second vaccine dose. Sequencing used peripheral blood, obtained 28 days after the second AZD1222 dose. The receptors originated from an adult who received the AZD1222 COVID-19 vaccine.

The V call is TRBV18, the J call TRBJ1-5, with D possibly TRBD1 on 6 matching bases. V was clipped by 2 bases and J by 1 base, with 9 bases between them. The CDR3 covers 15 residues. CDR1 and CDR2 (germline): KGHSH, LQKENI. The chain's CDR3 is CASSPSGASNQPQHF. In DNA form, the CDR3 reads TGTGCCAGCTCACCATCAGGGGCGAGCAATCAGCCCCAGCATTTT.

In nucleotides, the CDR3 is TGCAGCGTCACAGGATCTAACTATGGCTACACCTTC. Encoded protein: CSVTGSNYGYTF. The rearrangement links TRBV29-1 to TRBJ1-2; possibly TRBD1 for D (5 bases). The germline CDR1 and CDR2 sequences are SQVTM and ANQGSEA. This CDR3 has 12 amino acids. Trimming pared 6 bases from V and 0 bases from J, leaving 8 bases between.

The chain has TRBV19 and TRBJ1-1; D is perhaps TRBD1 (5 bases). V was cut by 5 bases and J by 3 bases, with 16 bases left in between. Germline loops: CDR1 LNHDA, CDR2 SQIVND (reference sequence). This CDR3 spans 15 amino acids. This CDR3 reads CASSARQWGDTEAFF. CDR3 nucleotides: TGTGCCAGTAGTGCCCGACAGTGGGGGGACACTGAAGCTTTCTTT.

This clone came up once. V and J are TRBV28 and TRBJ1-5, with TRBD1 as a possible D gene (5 bases). V was trimmed by 10 bases and J by 7 bases, leaving 23 bases between them. This CDR3 is 15 amino acids long. Germline V gene data show CDR1 as MDHEN and CDR2 as SYDVKM. CDR3 DNA: TGTGCCACTTACAGTATTTGGGGTGGGGGACAGCCCCAGCATTTT. As protein: CATYSIWGGGQPQHF.

This clone was detected only a few times. The chain combines TRBV15 with TRBJ2-2; TRBD1 matches 8 bases. J gave up 2 bases and V 1 base, and 9 bases lay outside the gene matches. CDR3 size: 18 residues. Germline CDR1 is LNHNV and CDR2 is YYDKDF (reference sequence). The CDR3 nucleotides are TGTGCCACCAGCAGAGCGCTCGACAGGGGCGCAAACACCGGGGAGCTGTTTTTT. This codes for CATSRALDRGANTGELFF. Full variable domain (rest looked up from reference TRBV15 and TRBJ2-2): DAMVIQNPRYQVTQFGKPVTLSCSQTLNHNVMYWYQQKSSQAPKLLFHYYDKDFNNEADTPDNFQSRRPNTSFCFLDIRSPGLGDTAMYLCATSRALDRGANTGELFFGEGSRLTVL.

The rearrangement joins TRBV7-2 to TRBJ1-3; no firm D call. This CDR3 is 13 amino acids long. Germline-derived CDR1 and CDR2 are SGHTA and FQGNSA. Trimming took 1 base from V and 3 from J, leaving 4 bases between them. CDR3 coding DNA: TGTGCCAGCAGCTTAGTCCGTGGAAACACCATATATTTT. Amino acid sequence: CASSLVRGNTIYF.

The chain recombines TRBV7-9 with TRBJ2-7; 7 bases are a match to TRBD2. The CDR3 runs to 15 residues. The V gene end was trimmed by 5 bases and the J gene end by 1 base; junction bases not matched to a gene: 8. The germline gives CDR1 SEHNR, CDR2 FQNEAQ (reference sequence). The CDR3 coding sequence is TGTGCCAGCAGCCGACCATCGGGAGGTTCCTACGAGCAGTACTTC. It is translated as CASSRPSGGSYEQYF.

The gene calls are TRBV29-1 and TRBJ1-2, with a possible D match to TRBD1 (5 bases). CDR1 is SQVTM and CDR2 is ANQGSEA in the germline V gene. The CDR3 contains 11 residues. V was cut by 4 bases and J by 7 bases, with 10 bases left in between. The CDR3 protein is CSVVGVGGYTF. The DNA of the CDR3 is TGCAGCGTTGTAGGGGTTGGTGGCTACACCTTC.

The chain uses TRBV13 and TRBJ1-2, with 7 bases matching TRBD1. The CDR3 consists of 17 residues. With V trimmed by 4 bases and J by 8 bases, 19 bases remained unmatched. Germline V gene lookup returns CDR1 PRHDT and CDR2 FYEKMQ (reference sequence). In DNA form, the CDR3 reads TGTGCCAGCAGCTCCCGGGGACAGTATGGCCAACGGGGGGGCTACACCTTC. This gives the protein CASSSRGQYGQRGGYTF.

The rearrangement joins TRBV7-2 to TRBJ2-1; D is uncertain. Germline V gene lookup returns CDR1 SGHTA and CDR2 FQGNSA. Trimming shortened V by 4 bases and J by 0 bases, and 10 bases separated the two germline ends. This CDR3 has 15 residues. CDR3 DNA: TGTGCCAGCAGCTCCCCGACATTCTCCTACAATGAGCAGTTCTTC. Its translation is CASSSPTFSYNEQFF.

The genes are TRBV11-2 and TRBJ2-7; D possibly corresponds to TRBD2 (5 bases). Germline CDR1 SGHAT, CDR2 FQNNGV. Trimming stripped 5 bases from V and 3 bases from J, with 8 bases between. CDR3 size: 12 residues. CDR3 sequence reads: CASSPAGYEQYF. In DNA form, the CDR3 reads TGTGCCAGCAGCCCCGCGGGCTACGAGCAGTACTTC. Using reference TRBV11-2 and TRBJ2-7 for the parts outside the CDR3, the full variable domain is EAGVAQSPRYKIIEKRQSVAFWCNPISGHATLYWYQQILGQGPKLLIQFQNNGVVDDSQLPKDRFSAERLKGVDSTLKIQPAKLEDSAVYLCASSPAGYEQYFGPGTRLTVT.

The chain couples TRBV27 to TRBJ1-2, with 10 bases matching TRBD1. CDR1 and CDR2 (germline): MNHEY, SMNVEV (reference sequence). V lost 6 bases to trimming and J lost 7 bases; unmatched junction nucleotides: 5. The CDR3 totals 13 residues. CDR3 in DNA: TGTGCCAGCAGCCGGGACAGGGGTGGTGGCTACACCTTC. Translation gives CASSRDRGGGYTF.

The chain joins TRBV5-6 to TRBJ1-2; 8 nucleotides match TRBD1. Germline values: CDR1 SGHDT, CDR2 YYEEEE. This CDR3 comprises 14 residues. V shed 7 bases and J 4 bases; nucleotides not matched to a gene: 9. The CDR3 nucleotides read TGTGCCAGCGGAGGACAGGGACAACCCTATGGCTACACCTTC. Encoded protein: CASGGQGQPYGYTF.

The chain links TRBV6-5 to TRBJ1-4; tentatively, D is TRBD1 (5 bases). Germline V lookup: CDR1 MNHEY, CDR2 SVGAGI. Trimming shortened V by 2 bases and J by 4 bases, and 11 bases separated the two germline ends. This CDR3 is built from 15 residues. The CDR3 loop is CASSYRDWGNEKLFF. In nucleotides, the CDR3 is TGTGCCAGCAGTTACAGGGACTGGGGTAATGAAAAACTGTTTTTT.

Here the CDR3 DNA reads TGTGCCAGCACTAACTGGGGGAGCGCTGGGGAGCTGTTTTTT. Translated: CASTNWGSAGELFF. The gene calls are TRBV28 and TRBJ2-2; the D gene could be TRBD1 or TRBD2 (5 bases each). Between the trimmed V and J ends, which lost 7 bases and 8 bases, there was a span of 17 bases. The CDR3 length is 14 residues. Per the germline V gene, CDR1 is MDHEN and CDR2 is SYDVKM.

The genes are TRBV2 and TRBJ2-7; 10 positions agree with TRBD2. CDR1 is SNHLY and CDR2 is FYNNEI in the germline V gene. V shed 6 bases, J shed 3 bases, and the junction held 5 bases outside the gene matches. The CDR3 runs 14 residues. CDR3 in DNA: TGTGCCAGCAGGTCCGGGACTAGCGACTACGAGCAGTACTTC. Translation: CASRSGTSDYEQYF.

This clone was seen a single time. The chain couples TRBV6-5 to TRBJ1-2; 9 bases are a match to TRBD1. The junction had 3 bases not matched to a gene; V was cut back by 6 bases and J by 1 base. Germline V CDR1 and CDR2: MNHEY, SVGAGI. The CDR3 runs 14 residues. CDR3: CASRGTGFNYGYTF. CDR3 coding DNA: TGTGCCAGCAGGGGGACAGGGTTTAACTATGGCTACACCTTC.

CDR3 DNA: TGTGCCAGCAGTTGGCGGACAGGTGTTGGTGGCTACACCTTC. Translating gives CASSWRTGVGGYTF. This chain joins TRBV6-5 and TRBJ1-2, with 7 bases lining up with TRBD1. J was trimmed by 7 bases and V by 4 bases; bases with no gene match: 9. The CDR3 extends over 14 amino acids. Germline values: CDR1 MNHEY, CDR2 SVGAGI.

In this sample, this clone turned up once. The rearrangement uses TRBV7-9 and TRBJ1-5; D is unresolved. Trimming shortened V by 3 bases and J by 5 bases, and 8 bases separated the two germline ends. Looked up from germline, CDR1 is SEHNR and CDR2 is FQNEAQ (reference sequence). CDR3 size: 13 residues. As DNA, the CDR3 is TGTGCCAGCAGCTTGAGGAGTGATCAGCCCCAGCATTTT. Its protein is CASSLRSDQPQHF.